These 16 T cell receptor beta chains came from one sample sequenced in a study of blood T cell repertoires in COVID-19. Libraries were prepared by immunoSEQ multiplex PCR; TCRdb keeps only in-frame clonotypes and omits some of them. There are approximately 230,000 clones in the sample; under 90% occur only once, and around 1.8% lies in the top ten. Material: PBMCs or T cells enriched from blood (not recorded which). The receptor set was obtained from a man aged 35 to 55 who had recovered from COVID-19.

The gene calls are TRBV7-9 and TRBJ2-1, with 13 nucleotides matching TRBD2. Germline CDR1 SEHNR, CDR2 FQNEAQ (reference sequence). There are 18 residues in the CDR3. V was clipped by 4 bases and J by 10 bases; unmatched bases: 16. The CDR3 spells CASSSPLAGGPSPNEQFF. CDR3 sequence (DNA): TGTGCCAGCAGCTCCCCACTAGCGGGAGGGCCCTCGCCAAACGAGCAGTTCTTC.

This chain joins TRBV27 and TRBJ2-7; 10 nucleotides line up with TRBD2. This CDR3 contains 15 residues. CDR1 MNHEY and CDR2 SMNVEV come from the germline V gene (reference sequence). J lost 7 bases, V lost 11 bases, and 17 bases had no gene match. In DNA form, the CDR3 reads TGTGCCGCTGCGATTATGAGCGGGAGGGTAGAAGAGCAGTACTTC. It translates to CAAAIMSGRVEEQYF.

The chain joins TRBV6-2 or TRBV6-3 to TRBJ2-3, with D possibly matching TRBD1 (5 bases). Per the germline V gene, CDR1 is MNHEY and CDR2 is SVGEGT. This CDR3 region has 15 residues. Between the trimmed V and J ends, which lost 3 bases and 0 bases, there was a span of 10 bases. The CDR3 here is CASSYRQGSTDTQYF. Written as DNA, the CDR3 is TGTGCCAGCAGTTATCGGCAGGGAAGCACAGATACGCAGTATTTT.

The chain combines TRBV7-2 with TRBJ2-1, with 7 bases fitting TRBD2. The CDR3 is 13 amino acids. Trimming took 3 bases from V and 10 from J; bases not matched to a gene: 6. Germline CDR1 SGHTA, CDR2 FQGNSA. The CDR3 sequence: CASSFPSGREQFF. CDR3 bases: TGTGCCAGCAGCTTTCCTAGCGGCAGAGAGCAGTTCTTC.

The CDR3 DNA sequence: TGTGCCAGCAGCTCTCAACCAACGACAGGCACCTACGAGCAGTACTTC. It translates to CASSSQPTTGTYEQYF. The chain joins TRBV3-1 (or the pseudogene TRBV3-2) to TRBJ2-7, with D tentatively TRBD1 (6 bases). This CDR3 has 16 amino acids. CDR1 and CDR2 (germline): LGHDT, YNNKEL (reference sequence). V gave up 5 bases and J gave up 2 bases, with 19 bases separating them.

The chain recombines TRBV10-3 with TRBJ2-3; D might be TRBD2 (6 bases). The CDR3 length is 16 residues. In germline, CDR1 is ENHRY, CDR2 SYGVKD. Trimming took 3 bases from V and 5 from J, leaving 18 bases between them. The CDR3 DNA sequence: TGTGCCATCAGTGACCCGTCCGGGACTGGACAAGATACGCAGTATTTT. It yields the protein CAISDPSGTGQDTQYF.

CDR3 amino acids: CASTGRTATLMNTEAFF. CDR3 DNA: TGTGCCAGTACGGGCAGGACAGCCACCTTGATGAACACTGAAGCTTTCTTT. The chain employs TRBV19 and TRBJ1-1; D is perhaps TRBD1 (6 bases). V was clipped by 7 bases and J by 0 bases, with 21 bases between them. Germline CDR1 LNHDA, CDR2 SQIVND (reference sequence). The CDR3 loop spans 17 amino acids.

CDR3 loop: CATSRVRAGTRVNYGYTF. CDR3 nucleotide sequence: TGTGCCACCAGCAGAGTGCGGGCAGGAACAAGAGTCAACTATGGCTACACCTTC. The chain employs TRBV15 and TRBJ1-2, with D hard to call. The germline CDR1 and CDR2 sequences are LNHNV and YYDKDF (reference sequence). The ends were cut back, 1 base at V and 2 bases at J, with 20 bases in the middle. This CDR3 is built from 18 residues. The whole variable domain, filled in from reference TRBV15 and TRBJ1-2, reads DAMVIQNPRYQVTQFGKPVTLSCSQTLNHNVMYWYQQKSSQAPKLLFHYYDKDFNNEADTPDNFQSRRPNTSFCFLDIRSPGLGDTAMYLCATSRVRAGTRVNYGYTFGSGTRLTVV.

V usage is TRBV7-9 and J usage is TRBJ1-6; no definite D call. Trimming took off 0 bases at V and 7 bases at J, with 10 bases between the two ends. Germline CDR1 is SEHNR and CDR2 is FQNEAQ (reference sequence). This CDR3 has 15 amino acids. CDR3 DNA: TGTGCCAGCAGCTTAGCGGCCAGAAAGAATTCACCCCTCCACTTT. This sequence encodes CASSLAARKNSPLHF.

The chain couples TRBV2 to TRBJ1-2; 8 nucleotides line up with TRBD1. The CDR3 has 12 residues. With V trimmed by 6 bases and J by 3 bases, 0 bases remained unmatched. Looked up from germline, CDR1 is SNHLY and CDR2 is FYNNEI. CDR3: CASRGQDYGYTF. For the CDR3, the DNA is TGTGCCAGCAGGGGACAGGACTATGGCTACACCTTC. The whole variable domain, filled in from reference TRBV2 and TRBJ1-2, reads EPEVTQTPSHQVTQMGQEVILRCVPISNHLYFYWYRQILGQKVEFLVSFYNNEISEKSEIFDDQFSVERPDGSNFTLKIRSTKLEDSAMYFCASRGQDYGYTFGSGTRLTVV.

CDR3 amino acids: CASSLGGSGAYEQYF. CDR3 DNA sequence: TGCGCCAGCAGCTTGGGCGGGTCTGGAGCGTACGAGCAGTACTTC. The chain uses TRBV5-1 and TRBJ2-7; the D gene is possibly TRBD2 (5 bases). The germline V and J ends were trimmed by 0 bases and 4 bases, with 14 bases remaining between them. This CDR3 spans 15 amino acids. CDR1 and CDR2 (germline): SGHRS, YFSETQ.

V and J are TRBV2 and TRBJ1-6; TRBD1 might be the D (6 bases). Germline-derived CDR1 and CDR2 are SNHLY and FYNNEI. V lost 3 bases to trimming and J lost 6 bases, with 9 bases between them. The CDR3 covers 14 residues. DNA for the CDR3: TGTGCCAGCAGTGAGTTACAGGGTAATTCACCCCTCCACTTT. Residues: CASSELQGNSPLHF.

The gene calls are TRBV5-1 and TRBJ2-5, with 9 bases identical to TRBD2. The germline V gene has CDR1 SGHRS and CDR2 YFSETQ. Trimming at V came to 4 bases and at J to 2 bases, leaving 3 bases not matched to a gene. The CDR3 is 14 amino acids. CDR3 sequence (DNA): TGCGCCAGCAGCATGGGACTAGCTCAAGAGACCCAGTACTTC. Amino acid sequence: CASSMGLAQETQYF.

V usage is TRBV6-5 and J usage is TRBJ1-1; 8 nucleotides align to TRBD1. The V gene's germline CDR1 is MNHEY and CDR2 SVGAGI. This CDR3 has 14 amino acids. V was pared by 6 bases and J by 3 bases, with 6 bases of the junction left unmatched. The CDR3 here is CASRFAGGYTEAFF. The CDR3 coding sequence is TGTGCCAGCAGATTCGCAGGGGGCTACACTGAAGCTTTCTTT.

This clone occurred once. The chain joins TRBV7-2 to TRBJ2-1; 10 nucleotides match TRBD2. CDR1 and CDR2 (germline): SGHTA, FQGNSA. CDR3 length: 14 amino acids. The junction had 1 base not matched to a gene; V was cut back by 5 bases and J by 3 bases. The CDR3 reads CASSRTSGYNEQFF. CDR3 in DNA: TGTGCCAGCAGCCGGACTAGCGGCTACAATGAGCAGTTCTTC.

The chain joins TRBV3-1 (or the pseudogene TRBV3-2) to TRBJ2-3, with 8 bases that match TRBD1. Trimming took 4 bases from V and 3 from J; bases not matched to a gene: 9. The CDR3 loop spans 16 amino acids. The V gene's germline CDR1 is LGHDT and CDR2 YNNKEL (reference sequence). CDR3 in amino acids: CASSRVLTGGTDTQYF. CDR3 sequence (DNA): TGTGCCAGCAGCCGAGTATTAACAGGGGGAACAGATACGCAGTATTTT.